This T cell receptor (beta chain) is drawn from a study of T cells in tuberculosis. Overall study: A South African cohort included IGRA-negative adolescents, latently infected IGRA-positive adolescents and adults with active tuberculosis. Study-wide results and caveats: Active tuberculosis alpha repertoires lay closer to GMM-specific TCRs than controls'. Smaller alpha distances in active tuberculosis partly reflected shorter CDR3-alpha lengths.

Profiled with immunoSEQ multiplex PCR; TCRdb holds only in-frame clones, not every one. The table has fewer than 40,000 clones, 97% seen once. The CDR3 sequence is 16 residues long. Germline V gives CDR1 MDHEN, CDR2 SYDVKM. J was trimmed by 6 bases and V by 2 bases; bases with no gene match: 8. Each clinical donor contributed on average around 92,000 T cells from unsorted cryopreserved PBMC. This clone is a singleton in its sample. Its target is unknown. The TCR sequence derives from a donor aged 10 to 29 with latent tuberculosis or without tuberculosis infection. The chain carries TRBV28 and TRBJ2-1, with TRBD1 matching over 9 bases. Sequencing was carried out using PBMCs. The CDR3 DNA is TGTGCCAGCAGTTTACCCGGGACAGGGTTAATCAATGAGCAGTTCTTC. Protein: CASSLPGTGLINEQFF.